A single TCR beta chain is shown here with its context. Authors' processing steps: Estimates of nucleated cell counts were drawn from the amplification of reference gene primers. The protocol was immunoSEQ multiplex PCR, while the TCRdb copy is restricted to in-frame clones and leaves out a portion. From that table come the V and J calls and clone size; the DNA was used to work out D and trimming. The table shows 250,000 to 300,000 clones, with around 81% occurring only once. These data come from a study of blood T cell repertoires in COVID-19. Turning to the study itself: Sites across the United States, Italy and Spain contributed samples from acute and convalescent COVID-19. In each case, the material was cDNA or gDNA derived from T cells, B-cell-depleted T cells, or PBMCs.

This CDR3 is 14 amino acids long. The V end lost 7 bases, the J end lost 4 bases, and 16 bases lay between the germline ends. CDR1 and CDR2 from the germline V gene are PRHDT and FYEKMQ (reference sequence). V is TRBV13 and J is TRBJ2-5; possible D gene TRBD2, 6 bases. The sequence was collected from a woman in her fifties or sixties with active or convalescent COVID-19. The sample consisted of peripheral blood. CDR3 region: CASTRPGVGETQYF. In nucleotides, the CDR3 is TGTGCCAGCACCCGGCCGGGGGTCGGAGAGACCCAGTACTTC.